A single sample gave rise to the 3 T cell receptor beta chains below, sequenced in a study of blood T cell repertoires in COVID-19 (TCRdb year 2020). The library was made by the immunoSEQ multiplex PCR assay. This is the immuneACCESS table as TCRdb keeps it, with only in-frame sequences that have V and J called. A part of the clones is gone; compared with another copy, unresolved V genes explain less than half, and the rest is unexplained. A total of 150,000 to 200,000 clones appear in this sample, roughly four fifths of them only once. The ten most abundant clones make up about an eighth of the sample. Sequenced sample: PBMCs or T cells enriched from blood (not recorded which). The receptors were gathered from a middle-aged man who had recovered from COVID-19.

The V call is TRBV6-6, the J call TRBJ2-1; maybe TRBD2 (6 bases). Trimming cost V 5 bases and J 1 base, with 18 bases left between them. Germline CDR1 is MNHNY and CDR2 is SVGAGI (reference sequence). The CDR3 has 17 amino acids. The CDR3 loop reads CASSLRGGLDSYNEQFF. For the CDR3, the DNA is TGTGCCAGCAGTCTTCGGGGAGGACTTGATTCCTACAATGAGCAGTTCTTC.

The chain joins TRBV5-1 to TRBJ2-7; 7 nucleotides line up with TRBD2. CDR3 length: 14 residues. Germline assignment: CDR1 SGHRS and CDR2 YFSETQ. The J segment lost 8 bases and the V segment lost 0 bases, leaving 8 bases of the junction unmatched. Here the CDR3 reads CASSLGAGVNQQYF. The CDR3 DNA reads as TGCGCCAGCAGCTTGGGTGCGGGAGTAAATCAGCAGTACTTC. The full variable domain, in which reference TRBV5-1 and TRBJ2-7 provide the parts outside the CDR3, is KAGVTQTPRYLIKTRGQQVTLSCSPISGHRSVSWYQQTPGQGLQFLFEYFSETQRNKGNFPGRFSGRQFSNSRSEMNVSTLELGDSALYLCASSLGAGVNQQYFGPGTRLTVT.

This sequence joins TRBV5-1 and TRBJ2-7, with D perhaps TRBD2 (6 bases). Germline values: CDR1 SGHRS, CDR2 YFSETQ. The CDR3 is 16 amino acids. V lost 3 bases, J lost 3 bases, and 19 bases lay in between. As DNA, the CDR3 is TGCGCCAGCAGCTCGCTTCCGGGACTTATCAACTACGAGCAGTACTTC. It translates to CASSSLPGLINYEQYF.